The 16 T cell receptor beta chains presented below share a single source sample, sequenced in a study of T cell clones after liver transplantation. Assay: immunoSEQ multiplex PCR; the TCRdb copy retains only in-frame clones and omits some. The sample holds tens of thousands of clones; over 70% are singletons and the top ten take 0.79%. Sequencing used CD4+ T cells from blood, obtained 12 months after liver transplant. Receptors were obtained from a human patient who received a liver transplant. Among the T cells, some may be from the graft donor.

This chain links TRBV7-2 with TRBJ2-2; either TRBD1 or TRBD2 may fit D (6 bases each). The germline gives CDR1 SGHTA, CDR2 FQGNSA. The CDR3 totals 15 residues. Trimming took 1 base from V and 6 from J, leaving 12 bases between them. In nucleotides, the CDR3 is TGTGCCAGCAGCTTAGTTGGGGGGCCGGCCGGGGAGCTGTTTTTT. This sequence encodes CASSLVGGPAGELFF.

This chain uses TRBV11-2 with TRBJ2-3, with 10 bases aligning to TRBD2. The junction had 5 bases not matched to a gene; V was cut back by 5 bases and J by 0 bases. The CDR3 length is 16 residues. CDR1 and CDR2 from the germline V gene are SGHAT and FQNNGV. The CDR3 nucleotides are TGTGCCAGCAGCATGACTAGCGGGTCTAGCACAGATACGCAGTATTTT. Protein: CASSMTSGSSTDTQYF.

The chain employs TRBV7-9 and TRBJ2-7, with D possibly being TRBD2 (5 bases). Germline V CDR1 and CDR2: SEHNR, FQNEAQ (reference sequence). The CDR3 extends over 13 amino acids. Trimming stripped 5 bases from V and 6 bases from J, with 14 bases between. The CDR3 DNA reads TGTGCCAGCAGCCCACTAAGGAGGATCGAGCAGTACTTC. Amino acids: CASSPLRRIEQYF.

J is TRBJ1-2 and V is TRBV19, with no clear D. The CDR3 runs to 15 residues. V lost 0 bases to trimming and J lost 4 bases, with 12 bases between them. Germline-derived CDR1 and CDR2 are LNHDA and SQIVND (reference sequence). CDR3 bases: TGTGCCAGTAGTATAGATAAGAGGATACTCTATGGCTACACCTTC. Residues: CASSIDKRILYGYTF.

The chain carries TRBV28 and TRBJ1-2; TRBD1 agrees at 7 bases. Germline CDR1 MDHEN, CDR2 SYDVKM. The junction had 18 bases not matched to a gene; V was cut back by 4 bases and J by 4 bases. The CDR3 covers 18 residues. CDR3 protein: CASSSQIQTGMMSYGYTF. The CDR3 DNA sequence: TGTGCCAGCAGTTCACAAATCCAGACAGGGATGATGAGCTATGGCTACACCTTC.

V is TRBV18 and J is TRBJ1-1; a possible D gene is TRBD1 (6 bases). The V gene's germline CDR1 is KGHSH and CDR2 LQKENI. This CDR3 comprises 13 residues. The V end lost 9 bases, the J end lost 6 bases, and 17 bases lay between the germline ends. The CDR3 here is CASQTGLDAEAFF. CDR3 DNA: TGTGCCAGTCAAACAGGGCTTGACGCTGAAGCTTTCTTT.

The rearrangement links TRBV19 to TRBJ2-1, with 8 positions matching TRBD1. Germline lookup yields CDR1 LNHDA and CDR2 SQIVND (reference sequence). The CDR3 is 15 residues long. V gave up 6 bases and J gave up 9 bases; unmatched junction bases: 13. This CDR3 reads CASRAPGGRVGEQFF. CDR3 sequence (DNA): TGTGCCAGTAGGGCCCCAGGGGGCAGAGTAGGTGAGCAGTTCTTC.

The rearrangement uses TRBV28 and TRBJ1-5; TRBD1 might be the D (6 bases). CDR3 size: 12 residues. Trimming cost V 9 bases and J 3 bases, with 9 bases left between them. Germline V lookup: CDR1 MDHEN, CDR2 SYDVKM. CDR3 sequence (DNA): TGTGCCAGTTGGACAGTCAATCAGCCCCAGCATTTT. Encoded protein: CASWTVNQPQHF. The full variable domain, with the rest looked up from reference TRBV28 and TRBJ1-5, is DVKVTQSSRYLVKRTGEKVFLECVQDMDHENMFWYRQDPGLGLRLIYFSYDVKMKEKGDIPEGYSVSREKKERFSLILESASTNQTSMYLCASWTVNQPQHFGDGTRLSIL.

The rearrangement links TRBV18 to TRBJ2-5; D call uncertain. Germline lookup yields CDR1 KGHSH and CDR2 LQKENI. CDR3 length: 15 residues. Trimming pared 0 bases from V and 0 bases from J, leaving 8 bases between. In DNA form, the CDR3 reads TGTGCCAGCTCACCACCCGGCCAGTACCAAGAGACCCAGTACTTC. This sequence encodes CASSPPGQYQETQYF.

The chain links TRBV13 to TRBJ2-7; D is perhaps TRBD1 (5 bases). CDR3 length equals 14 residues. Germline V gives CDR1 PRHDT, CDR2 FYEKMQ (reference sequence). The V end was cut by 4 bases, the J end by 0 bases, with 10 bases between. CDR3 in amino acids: CASSWYRSSYEQYF. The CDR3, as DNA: TGTGCCAGCAGCTGGTACAGGAGCTCCTACGAGCAGTACTTC.

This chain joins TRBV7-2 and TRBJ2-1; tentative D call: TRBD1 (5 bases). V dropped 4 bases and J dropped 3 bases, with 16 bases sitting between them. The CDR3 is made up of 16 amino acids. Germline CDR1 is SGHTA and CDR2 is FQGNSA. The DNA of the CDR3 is TGTGCCAGCAGCTCAGGGATATCCCGAAACTACAATGAGCAGTTCTTC. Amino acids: CASSSGISRNYNEQFF.

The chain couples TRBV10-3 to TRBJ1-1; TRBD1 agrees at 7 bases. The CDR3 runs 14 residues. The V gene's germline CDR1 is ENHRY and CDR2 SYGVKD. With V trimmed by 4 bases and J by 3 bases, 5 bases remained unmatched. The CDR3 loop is CAISGKGADTEAFF. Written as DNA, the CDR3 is TGTGCCATCAGTGGGAAGGGGGCGGACACTGAAGCTTTCTTT.

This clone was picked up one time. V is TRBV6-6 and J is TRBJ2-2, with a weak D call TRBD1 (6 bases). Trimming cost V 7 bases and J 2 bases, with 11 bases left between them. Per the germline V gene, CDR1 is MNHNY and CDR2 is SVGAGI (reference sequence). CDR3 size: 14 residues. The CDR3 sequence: CASNEGVNTGELFF. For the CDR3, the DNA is TGTGCCAGCAACGAGGGGGTAAACACCGGGGAGCTGTTTTTT.

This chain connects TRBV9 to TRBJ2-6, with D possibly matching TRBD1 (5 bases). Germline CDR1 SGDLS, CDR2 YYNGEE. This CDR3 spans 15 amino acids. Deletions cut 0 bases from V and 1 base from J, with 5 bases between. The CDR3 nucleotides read TGTGCCAGCAGCGTAGCAGGGTCTGGGGCCAACGTCCTGACTTTC. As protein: CASSVAGSGANVLTF.

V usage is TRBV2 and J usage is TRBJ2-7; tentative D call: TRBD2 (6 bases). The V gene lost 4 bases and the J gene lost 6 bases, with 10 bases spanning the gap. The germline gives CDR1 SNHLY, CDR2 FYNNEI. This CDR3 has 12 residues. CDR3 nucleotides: TGTGCCAGCAGTGGGGGAGGAAGCGAGCAGTACTTC. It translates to CASSGGGSEQYF.

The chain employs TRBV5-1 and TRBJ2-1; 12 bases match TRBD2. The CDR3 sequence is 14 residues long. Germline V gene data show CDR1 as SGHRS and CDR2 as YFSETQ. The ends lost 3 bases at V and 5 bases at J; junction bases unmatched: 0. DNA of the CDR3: TGCGCCAGCAGCTGGACTAGCGGGAACAATGAGCAGTTCTTC. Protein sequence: CASSWTSGNNEQFF.